A selection of T cell receptor beta chains follows, all from one sample in a study of cytomegalovirus exposure and HLA in healthy donors. Repertoires were generated with immunoSEQ multiplex PCR, while TCRdb's copy carries only in-frame clones and drops some. The table records more than 110,000 clones, around nine tenths of them present only once. Sequenced material: PBMCs. All receptors come from a woman between 18 and 29 years old in good health and CMV-seropositive. Both conserved end residues are part of each CDR3. The D gene is left open where the match is weak. Clone sizes are given selectively: once, few, many, or a class where the clone is expanded.

v_call: TRBV27; clone_size: -; d_call: TRBD1; j_call: TRBJ1-3; cdr3_nt: TGTGCCAGCCCAACCGGGACAGGGAAGAGGTGTGGAGGAAACACCATATATTTT; cdr3_aa: CASPTGTGKRCGGNTIYF
v_call: TRBV7-3; clone_size: -; d_call: -; j_call: TRBJ1-3; cdr3_nt: TGTGCCAGCAGCCTGGGCCGCTCTGGAAACACCATATATTTT; cdr3_aa: CASSLGRSGNTIYF
v_call: TRBV6-6; clone_size: -; d_call: TRBD1; j_call: TRBJ1-1; cdr3_nt: TGTGCCAGCAGACAAATCGGGACAGGGGGCACTGAAGCTTTCTTT; cdr3_aa: CASRQIGTGGTEAFF
v_call: TRBV30; clone_size: -; d_call: -; j_call: TRBJ1-3; cdr3_nt: TGTGCCTGGAGTGTACTGGGAGGCTCTGGAAACACCATATATTTT; cdr3_aa: CAWSVLGGSGNTIYF
v_call: TRBV7-7; clone_size: once; d_call: TRBD2; j_call: TRBJ2-1; cdr3_nt: TGTGCTAGCAGCATGACTAGCGGTGACTACAATGAGCAGTTCTTC; cdr3_aa: CASSMTSGDYNEQFF
v_call: TRBV7-3; clone_size: -; d_call: TRBD1; j_call: TRBJ1-6; cdr3_nt: TGTGCCAGCAGCTTATCGGGGACAGACTATAATTCACCCCTCCACTTT; cdr3_aa: CASSLSGTDYNSPLHF
v_call: TRBV27; clone_size: -; d_call: TRBD1; j_call: TRBJ2-7; cdr3_nt: TGTGCCAGTTCAAGCCGGGACAGGGGCGTGGGTGGGCAGTACTTC; cdr3_aa: CASSSRDRGVGGQYF
v_call: TRBV29-1; clone_size: -; d_call: -; j_call: TRBJ1-2; cdr3_nt: TGCAGCGCTCAAATCGGGACTACCCCCTCTTATGGCTACACCTTC; cdr3_aa: CSAQIGTTPSYGYTF
v_call: TRBV5-1; clone_size: -; d_call: TRBD2; j_call: TRBJ2-7; cdr3_nt: TGCGCCAGCAGCGCCCTCGGGAGGTCGCCCAGCTCCTACGAGCAGTACTTC; cdr3_aa: CASSALGRSPSSYEQYF
v_call: TRBV5-1; clone_size: -; d_call: TRBD1; j_call: TRBJ1-2; cdr3_nt: TGCGCCAGCGCTACAAACCGGGACAGGGATTCTGGCTACACCTTC; cdr3_aa: CASATNRDRDSGYTF
v_call: TRBV6-1; clone_size: -; d_call: -; j_call: TRBJ1-1; cdr3_nt: TGTGCCAGCAGTGAAGTCAGTAGGGAGCTCACTGAAGCTTTCTTT; cdr3_aa: CASSEVSRELTEAFF
v_call: TRBV6-4; clone_size: few; d_call: TRBD1; j_call: TRBJ2-3; cdr3_nt: TGTGCCAGCAGTGCACAGGGGGGAGAAGATACGCAGTATTTT; cdr3_aa: CASSAQGGEDTQYF
v_call: TRBV6-1; clone_size: -; d_call: -; j_call: TRBJ1-2; cdr3_nt: TGTGCCAGCAGACCTACAGGGAGGGATGGCTACACCTTC; cdr3_aa: CASRPTGRDGYTF
v_call: TRBV7-6; clone_size: -; d_call: TRBD1; j_call: TRBJ1-5; cdr3_nt: TGTGCCAGCAGCTTAGAGGGGGCAGGTCAGCCCCAGCATTTT; cdr3_aa: CASSLEGAGQPQHF
v_call: TRBV6-5; clone_size: once; d_call: -; j_call: TRBJ1-4; cdr3_nt: TGTGCCAGCAGTTACAGGAGGGAGGAAAAACTGTTTTTT; cdr3_aa: CASSYRREEKLFF
v_call: TRBV27; clone_size: -; d_call: -; j_call: TRBJ1-5; cdr3_nt: TGTGCCAGCAGTTACACATCGATGAATCAGCCCCAGCATTTT; cdr3_aa: CASSYTSMNQPQHF
v_call: TRBV7-2; clone_size: -; d_call: TRBD1; j_call: TRBJ2-7; cdr3_nt: TGTGCCAGCGGACCCGGGACAGGGTCTTTCAACGAGCAGTACTTC; cdr3_aa: CASGPGTGSFNEQYF
v_call: TRBV28; clone_size: -; d_call: -; j_call: TRBJ1-2; cdr3_nt: TGTGCCAGCAGTTTGGGGGGGGTCGACACCTTC; cdr3_aa: CASSLGGVDTF